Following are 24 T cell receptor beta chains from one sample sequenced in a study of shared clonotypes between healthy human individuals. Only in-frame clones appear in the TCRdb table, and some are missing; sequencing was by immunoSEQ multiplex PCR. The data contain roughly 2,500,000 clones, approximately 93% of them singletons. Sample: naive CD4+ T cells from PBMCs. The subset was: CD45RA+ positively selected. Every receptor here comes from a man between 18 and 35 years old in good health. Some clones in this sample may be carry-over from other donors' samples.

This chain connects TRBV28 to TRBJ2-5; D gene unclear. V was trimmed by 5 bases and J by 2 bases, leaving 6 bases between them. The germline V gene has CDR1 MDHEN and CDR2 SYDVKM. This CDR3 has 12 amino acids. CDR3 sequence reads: CASSTLQETQYF. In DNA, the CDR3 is TGTGCCAGCAGTACTCTTCAAGAGACCCAGTACTTC. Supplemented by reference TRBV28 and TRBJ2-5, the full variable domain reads DVKVTQSSRYLVKRTGEKVFLECVQDMDHENMFWYRQDPGLGLRLIYFSYDVKMKEKGDIPEGYSVSREKKERFSLILESASTNQTSMYLCASSTLQETQYFGPGTRLLVL.

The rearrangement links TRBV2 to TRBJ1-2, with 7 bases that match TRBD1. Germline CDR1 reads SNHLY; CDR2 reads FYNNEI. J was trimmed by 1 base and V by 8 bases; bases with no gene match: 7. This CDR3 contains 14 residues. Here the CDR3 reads CASEDRSRNYGYTF. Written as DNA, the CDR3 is TGTGCCAGCGAGGACAGGTCGCGTAACTATGGCTACACCTTC.

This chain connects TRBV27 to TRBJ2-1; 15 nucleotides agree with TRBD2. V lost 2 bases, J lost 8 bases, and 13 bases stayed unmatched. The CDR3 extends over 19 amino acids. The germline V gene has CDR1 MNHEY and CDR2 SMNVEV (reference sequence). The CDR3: CASSLREGGTSGRRDEQFF. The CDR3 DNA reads TGTGCCAGCAGTTTAAGAGAAGGAGGGACTAGCGGGAGGAGGGATGAGCAGTTCTTC.

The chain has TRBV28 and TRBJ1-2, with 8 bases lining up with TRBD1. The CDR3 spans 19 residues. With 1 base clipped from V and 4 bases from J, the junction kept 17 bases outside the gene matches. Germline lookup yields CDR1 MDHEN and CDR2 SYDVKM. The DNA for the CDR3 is TGTGCCAGCAGTTTATCCTTCCCCTCCCTCAGGGGGCGCCCCTATGGCTACACCTTC. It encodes CASSLSFPSLRGRPYGYTF.

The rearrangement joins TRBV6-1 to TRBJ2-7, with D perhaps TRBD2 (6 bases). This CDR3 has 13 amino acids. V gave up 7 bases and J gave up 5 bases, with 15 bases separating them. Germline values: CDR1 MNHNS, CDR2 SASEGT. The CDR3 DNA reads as TGTGCCAGCAAGCCAACTAGCTATGACGAGCAGTACTTC. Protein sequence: CASKPTSYDEQYF.

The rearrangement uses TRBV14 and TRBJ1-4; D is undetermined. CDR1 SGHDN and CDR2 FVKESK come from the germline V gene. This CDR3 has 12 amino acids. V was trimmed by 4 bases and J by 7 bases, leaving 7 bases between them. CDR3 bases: TGTGCCAGCAGCCTCAGTGGTGAAAAACTGTTTTTT. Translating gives CASSLSGEKLFF. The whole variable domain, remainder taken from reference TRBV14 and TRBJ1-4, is EAGVTQFPSHSVIEKGQTVTLRCDPISGHDNLYWYRRVMGKEIKFLLHFVKESKQDESGMPNNRFLAERTGGTYSTLKVQPAELEDSGVYFCASSLSGEKLFFGSGTQLSVL.

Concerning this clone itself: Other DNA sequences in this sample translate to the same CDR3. Here the CDR3 reads CASSPQQETQYF. The CDR3 DNA is TGTGCCAGCTCACCCCAGCAAGAGACCCAGTACTTC. The chain joins TRBV18 to TRBJ2-5; D is unclear. Trimming pared 3 bases from V and 2 bases from J, leaving 4 bases between. The CDR3 loop spans 12 amino acids. From germline, CDR1 is KGHSH and CDR2 LQKENI. Based on the CDR3 plus reference TRBV18 and TRBJ2-5, the full variable domain is NAGVMQNPRHLVRRRGQEARLRCSPMKGHSHVYWYRQLPEEGLKFMVYLQKENIIDESGMPKERFSAEFPKEGPSILRIQQVVRGDSAAYFCASSPQQETQYFGPGTRLLVL.

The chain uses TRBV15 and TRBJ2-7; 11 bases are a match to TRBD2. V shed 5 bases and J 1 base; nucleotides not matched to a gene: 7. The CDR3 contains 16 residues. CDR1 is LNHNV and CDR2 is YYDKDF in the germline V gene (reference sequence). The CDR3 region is CATSAGLAALSYEQYF. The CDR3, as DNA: TGTGCCACCAGCGCGGGACTAGCGGCCTTGTCCTACGAGCAGTACTTC.

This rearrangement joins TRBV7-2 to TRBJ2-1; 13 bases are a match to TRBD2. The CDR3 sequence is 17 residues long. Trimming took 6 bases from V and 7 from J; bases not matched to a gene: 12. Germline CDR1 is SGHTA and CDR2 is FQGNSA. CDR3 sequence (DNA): TGTGCCAGCAGTCCCGGAAGGACTAGCGGGAGTTGGAATGAGCAGTTCTTC. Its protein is CASSPGRTSGSWNEQFF. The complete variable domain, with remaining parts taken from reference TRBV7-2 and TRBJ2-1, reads GAGVSQSPSNKVTEKGKDVELRCDPISGHTALYWYRQSLGQGLEFLIYFQGNSAPDKSGLPSDRFSAERTGGSVSTLTIQRTQQEDSAVYLCASSPGRTSGSWNEQFFGPGTRLTVL.

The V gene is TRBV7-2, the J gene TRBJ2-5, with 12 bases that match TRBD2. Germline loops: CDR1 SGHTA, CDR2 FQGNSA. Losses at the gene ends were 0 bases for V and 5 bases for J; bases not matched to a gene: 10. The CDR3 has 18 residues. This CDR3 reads CASSLALLAGGSGETQYF. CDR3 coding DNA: TGTGCCAGCAGCTTAGCGTTACTAGCGGGAGGATCGGGGGAGACCCAGTACTTC. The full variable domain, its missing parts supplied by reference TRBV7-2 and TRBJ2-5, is GAGVSQSPSNKVTEKGKDVELRCDPISGHTALYWYRQSLGQGLEFLIYFQGNSAPDKSGLPSDRFSAERTGGSVSTLTIQRTQQEDSAVYLCASSLALLAGGSGETQYFGPGTRLLVL.

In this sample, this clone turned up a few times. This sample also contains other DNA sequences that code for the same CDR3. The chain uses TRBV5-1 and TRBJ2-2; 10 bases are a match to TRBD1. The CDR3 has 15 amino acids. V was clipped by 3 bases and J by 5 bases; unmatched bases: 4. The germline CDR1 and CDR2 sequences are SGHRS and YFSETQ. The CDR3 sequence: CASSSRDRGTGELFF. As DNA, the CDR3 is TGCGCCAGCAGCTCCCGGGACAGGGGTACCGGGGAGCTGTTTTTT. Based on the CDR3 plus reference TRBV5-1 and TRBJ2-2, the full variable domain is KAGVTQTPRYLIKTRGQQVTLSCSPISGHRSVSWYQQTPGQGLQFLFEYFSETQRNKGNFPGRFSGRQFSNSRSEMNVSTLELGDSALYLCASSSRDRGTGELFFGEGSRLTVL.

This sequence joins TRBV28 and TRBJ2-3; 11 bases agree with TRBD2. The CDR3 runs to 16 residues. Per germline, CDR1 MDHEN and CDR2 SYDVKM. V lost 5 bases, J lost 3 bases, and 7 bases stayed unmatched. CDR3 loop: CASSATSGRGTDTQYF. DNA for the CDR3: TGTGCCAGCAGTGCTACTAGCGGGAGAGGGACAGATACGCAGTATTTT.

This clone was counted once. CDR3: CATGAGSSYEQYF. The CDR3 bases are TGTGCCACCGGGGCAGGGAGCTCCTACGAGCAGTACTTC. V usage is TRBV6-6 and J usage is TRBJ2-7; D is tentatively TRBD1 or TRBD2 (5 bases each). This CDR3 region has 13 residues. The germline V and J ends were trimmed by 10 bases and 0 bases, with 13 bases remaining between them. CDR1 and CDR2 from the germline V gene are MNHNY and SVGAGI (reference sequence).

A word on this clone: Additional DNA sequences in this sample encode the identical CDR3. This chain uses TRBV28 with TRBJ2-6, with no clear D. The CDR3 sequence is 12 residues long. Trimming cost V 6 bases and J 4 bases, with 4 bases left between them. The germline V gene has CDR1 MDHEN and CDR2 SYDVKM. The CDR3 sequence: CASRVGANVLTF. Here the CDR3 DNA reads TGTGCCAGCAGGGTGGGGGCCAACGTCCTGACTTTC.

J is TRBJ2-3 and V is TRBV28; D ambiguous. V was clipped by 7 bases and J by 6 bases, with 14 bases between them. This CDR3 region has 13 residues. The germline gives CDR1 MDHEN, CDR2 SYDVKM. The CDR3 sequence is CASIGLFYDTQYF. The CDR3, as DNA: TGTGCCAGCATTGGGCTTTTTTACGATACGCAGTATTTT.

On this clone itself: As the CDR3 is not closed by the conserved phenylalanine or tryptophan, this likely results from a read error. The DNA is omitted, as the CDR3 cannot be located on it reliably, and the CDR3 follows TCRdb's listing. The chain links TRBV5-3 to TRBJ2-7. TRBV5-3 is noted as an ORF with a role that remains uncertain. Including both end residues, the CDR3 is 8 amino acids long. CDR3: CARSADGP.

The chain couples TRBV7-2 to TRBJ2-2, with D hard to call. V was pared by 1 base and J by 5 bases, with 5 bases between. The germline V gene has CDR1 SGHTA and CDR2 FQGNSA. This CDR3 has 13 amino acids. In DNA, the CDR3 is TGTGCCAGCAGCTTAGTGTTTACCGGGGAGCTGTTTTTT. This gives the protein CASSLVFTGELFF.

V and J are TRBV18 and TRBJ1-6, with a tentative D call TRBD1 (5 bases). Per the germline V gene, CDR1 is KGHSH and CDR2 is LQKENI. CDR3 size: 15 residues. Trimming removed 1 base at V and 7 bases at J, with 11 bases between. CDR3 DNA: TGTGCCAGCTCACCACTAGAGCAGGGAAATTCACCCCTCCACTTT. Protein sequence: CASSPLEQGNSPLHF.

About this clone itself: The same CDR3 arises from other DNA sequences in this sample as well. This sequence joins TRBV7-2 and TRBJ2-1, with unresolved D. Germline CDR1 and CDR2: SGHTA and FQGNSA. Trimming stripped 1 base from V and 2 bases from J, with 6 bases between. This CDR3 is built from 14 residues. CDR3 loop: CASSLVLAYNEQFF. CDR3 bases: TGTGCCAGCAGCTTAGTCCTAGCCTACAATGAGCAGTTCTTC.

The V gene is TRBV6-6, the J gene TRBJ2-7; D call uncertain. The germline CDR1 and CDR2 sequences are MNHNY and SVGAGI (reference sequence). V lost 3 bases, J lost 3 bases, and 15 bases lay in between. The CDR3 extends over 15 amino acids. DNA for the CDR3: TGTGCCAGCAGTTATTCCCTATCATGGGACTACGAGCAGTACTTC. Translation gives CASSYSLSWDYEQYF.

The CDR3 spells CASSFYRTSGNTIYF. The CDR3 region has the DNA TGTGCCAGCAGTTTCTACAGGACCTCTGGAAACACCATATATTTT. The chain uses TRBV28 and TRBJ1-3; a possible D gene is TRBD1 (5 bases). The germline gives CDR1 MDHEN, CDR2 SYDVKM. With 3 bases removed from V and 0 bases from J, the gap between germline ends came to 9 bases. The CDR3 is 15 residues long.

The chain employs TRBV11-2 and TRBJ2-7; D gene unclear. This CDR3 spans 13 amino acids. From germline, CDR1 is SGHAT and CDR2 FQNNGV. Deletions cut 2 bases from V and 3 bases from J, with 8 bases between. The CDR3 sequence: CASSLFINYEQYF. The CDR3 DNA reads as TGTGCCAGCAGCTTATTCATTAACTACGAGCAGTACTTC.

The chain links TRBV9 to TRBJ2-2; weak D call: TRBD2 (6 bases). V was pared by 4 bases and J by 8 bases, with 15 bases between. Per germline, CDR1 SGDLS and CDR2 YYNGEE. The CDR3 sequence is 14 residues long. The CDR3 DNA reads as TGTGCCAGCAGCCTAGCGCAGGGAGTAGGGGAGCTGTTTTTT. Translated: CASSLAQGVGELFF.

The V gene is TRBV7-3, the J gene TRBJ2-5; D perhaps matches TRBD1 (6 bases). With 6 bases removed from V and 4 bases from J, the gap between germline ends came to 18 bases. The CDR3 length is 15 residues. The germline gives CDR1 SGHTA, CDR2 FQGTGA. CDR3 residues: CASSWGLGFGETQYF. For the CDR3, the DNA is TGTGCCAGCAGTTGGGGGCTGGGCTTCGGAGAGACCCAGTACTTC.